Listed below are T cell receptor beta chains from one sample, sequenced in a study of patients and donors after allogeneic stem cell transplantation. TCRdb recomputed calls from the RT-PCR reads with MiXCR, one row per CDR3 protein. Of about a million distinct CDR3 sequences listed, 15% to 20% are singletons. Input material: blood, either unsorted or a sorted T cell fraction (not recorded which). Source of these receptors: a human donor who was either an allogeneic HSCT recipient or a stem cell or donor lymphocyte infusion donor (not recorded which). It is not recorded whose cells these are; they may come from a transplant donor. Both conserved end residues are part of each CDR3. Fields, in order: V gene, J gene, clone size, D gene, CDR3 length, CDR3 protein, CDR3 DNA. A D gene is named only where the DNA matches it firmly. Clone size is given for some rows only: seen once, a few or many times, or a class if the clone is expanded.

v_gene: TRBV4-3; j_gene: TRBJ2-1; abundance: few; d_gene: TRBD2; len: 16; CDR3aa: CASSQGLAGTHEKQFF; CDR3nt: TGCGCCAGCAGCCAGGGACTAGCGGGAACCCACGAGAAGCAGTTCTTC
v_gene: TRBV5-1; j_gene: TRBJ2-5; abundance: few; d_gene: .; len: 13; CDR3aa: CASSDGDQETQYF; CDR3nt: TGCGCCAGCAGTGACGGAGACCAAGAGACCCAGTACTTC
v_gene: TRBV24-1; j_gene: TRBJ2-6; abundance: .; d_gene: .; len: 17; CDR3aa: CATSAGRTSSGANVLTF; CDR3nt: TGTGCCACCAGTGCGGGCAGAACCTCTTCTGGGGCCAACGTCCTGACTTTC
v_gene: TRBV7-2; j_gene: TRBJ1-6; abundance: .; d_gene: .; len: 15; CDR3aa: CASSLGRTRLGSLHF; CDR3nt: TGTGCCAGCAGCTTAGGTCGGACACGGCTCGGATCCCTCCACTTT
v_gene: TRBV12-3/TRBV12-4; j_gene: TRBJ1-6; abundance: few; d_gene: TRBD1; len: 15; CDR3aa: CASSLLRGLRSPLHF; CDR3nt: TGTGCCAGCAGTTTACTCAGGGGGCTGCGATCACCCCTCCACTTT
v_gene: TRBV9; j_gene: TRBJ2-5; abundance: .; d_gene: TRBD1; len: 17; CDR3aa: CASSVVPGTGGAETQYF; CDR3nt: TGTGCCAGCAGCGTAGTCCCGGGGACAGGGGGCGCGGAGACCCAGTACTTC
v_gene: TRBV7-8; j_gene: TRBJ2-7; abundance: .; d_gene: .; len: 13; CDR3aa: CASSRTAPYEQYF; CDR3nt: TGTGCCAGCAGCCGGACGGCACCCTACGAGCAGTACTTC
v_gene: TRBV15; j_gene: TRBJ1-5; abundance: few; d_gene: TRBD1; len: 17; CDR3aa: CATSRGEGQGRGQPQHF; CDR3nt: TGTGCCACCAGCAGAGGTGAAGGACAGGGAAGAGGTCAGCCCCAGCATTTT
v_gene: TRBV27; j_gene: TRBJ2-2; abundance: .; d_gene: .; len: 16; CDR3aa: CASSLLGRQTTGELFF; CDR3nt: TGTGCCAGCAGTTTATTAGGGAGACAGACGACCGGGGAGCTGTTTTTT
v_gene: TRBV11-2; j_gene: TRBJ2-5; abundance: .; d_gene: TRBD2; len: 16; CDR3aa: CASSYPVGRAGETQYF; CDR3nt: TGTGCCAGCAGTTACCCAGTCGGGAGGGCCGGGGAGACCCAGTACTTC
v_gene: TRBV25-1; j_gene: TRBJ2-7; abundance: few; d_gene: .; len: 15; CDR3aa: CASSAAGLISYEQYF; CDR3nt: TGTGCCAGCAGTGCGGCGGGACTCATCTCCTACGAGCAGTACTTC
v_gene: TRBV6-1; j_gene: TRBJ2-7; abundance: .; d_gene: .; len: 10; CDR3aa: CASRHYEQYF; CDR3nt: TGTGCCAGCAGACATTACGAGCAGTACTTC
v_gene: TRBV12-3/TRBV12-4; j_gene: TRBJ1-2; abundance: .; d_gene: .; len: 14; CDR3aa: CASSLAGTSLGYTF; CDR3nt: TGTGCCAGCAGTTTAGCCGGGACATCGTTGGGCTACACCTTC
v_gene: TRBV9; j_gene: TRBJ2-1; abundance: .; d_gene: .; len: 15; CDR3aa: CASSAHRPGGNEQFF; CDR3nt: TGTGCCAGCAGCGCCCACCGCCCTGGGGGCAATGAGCAGTTCTTC
v_gene: TRBV18; j_gene: TRBJ1-2; abundance: .; d_gene: .; len: 15; CDR3aa: CASSPPTGFDYGYTF; CDR3nt: TGTGCCAGCTCACCACCGACGGGATTCGACTATGGCTACACCTTC
v_gene: TRBV5-8; j_gene: TRBJ1-2; abundance: .; d_gene: .; len: 14; CDR3aa: CASSLVVQNYGYTF; CDR3nt: TGTGCCAGCAGCTTGGTGGTACAGAACTATGGCTACACCTTC
v_gene: TRBV4-3; j_gene: TRBJ1-6; abundance: .; d_gene: .; len: 15; CDR3aa: CASSQEGTSGSPLHF; CDR3nt: TGCGCCAGCAGCCAAGAGGGGACCTCTGGATCACCCCTCCACTTT
v_gene: TRBV10-3; j_gene: TRBJ2-1; abundance: .; d_gene: TRBD2; len: 17; CDR3aa: CAISESTSGRPPNEQFF; CDR3nt: TGTGCCATCAGTGAGTCGACTAGCGGGAGGCCCCCCAATGAGCAGTTCTTC
v_gene: TRBV13; j_gene: TRBJ2-7; abundance: few; d_gene: .; len: 14; CDR3aa: CASSSRSSSYEQYF; CDR3nt: TGTGCCAGCAGCTCTCGTTCCAGCTCCTACGAGCAGTACTTC
v_gene: TRBV24-1; j_gene: TRBJ2-5; abundance: .; d_gene: TRBD1; len: 14; CDR3aa: CATSGTGSTETQYF; CDR3nt: TGTGCCACCAGTGGGACAGGGTCTACGGAGACCCAGTACTTC
v_gene: TRBV12-3/TRBV12-4; j_gene: TRBJ2-5; abundance: .; d_gene: TRBD2; len: 14; CDR3aa: CASSLRLAVGAQYF; CDR3nt: TGTGCCAGCAGTTTACGGCTAGCGGTGGGGGCCCAGTACTTC
v_gene: TRBV5-1; j_gene: TRBJ1-5; abundance: few; d_gene: .; len: 15; CDR3aa: CASSYDTAPNQPQHF; CDR3nt: TGCGCCAGCAGCTACGACACAGCTCCCAATCAGCCCCAGCATTTT
v_gene: TRBV9; j_gene: TRBJ2-1; abundance: .; d_gene: .; len: 13; CDR3aa: CASSVVSVGEQFF; CDR3nt: TGTGCCAGCAGCGTAGTCTCGGTTGGTGAGCAGTTCTTC
v_gene: TRBV12-3/TRBV12-4; j_gene: TRBJ2-7; abundance: .; d_gene: TRBD1; len: 14; CDR3aa: CASSLRDRAGEQYF; CDR3nt: TGTGCCAGCAGCCTCCGGGACAGGGCGGGCGAGCAGTACTTC
v_gene: TRBV3-1; j_gene: TRBJ2-1; abundance: .; d_gene: TRBD2; len: 14; CDR3aa: CASSGGTMGNEQFF; CDR3nt: TGTGCCAGCAGCGGGGGGACTATGGGTAATGAGCAGTTCTTC
v_gene: TRBV12-3/TRBV12-4; j_gene: TRBJ1-4; abundance: many; d_gene: .; len: 15; CDR3aa: CASSAGRDGGEKLFF; CDR3nt: TGTGCCAGCAGCGCCGGACGGGACGGCGGAGAAAAACTGTTTTTT
v_gene: TRBV7-2; j_gene: TRBJ1-5; abundance: many; d_gene: .; len: 15; CDR3aa: CASSLGGNSNQPQHF; CDR3nt: TGTGCCAGCAGCTTAGGCGGGAATAGCAATCAGCCCCAGCATTTT
v_gene: TRBV6-2/TRBV6-3; j_gene: TRBJ1-1; abundance: few; d_gene: .; len: 13; CDR3aa: CASYRGRIGEAFF; CDR3nt: TGTGCCAGCTACCGGGGGCGAATCGGTGAAGCTTTCTTT
v_gene: TRBV3-1; j_gene: TRBJ2-2; abundance: .; d_gene: .; len: 11; CDR3aa: CASSHLGELFF; CDR3nt: TGTGCCAGCAGCCACCTCGGGGAGCTGTTTTTT
v_gene: TRBV6-2/TRBV6-3; j_gene: TRBJ2-7; abundance: few; d_gene: .; len: 15; CDR3aa: CASSSFLRGSYEQYF; CDR3nt: TGTGCCAGCAGTTCCTTTCTAAGGGGGAGCTACGAGCAGTACTTC
v_gene: TRBV6-5; j_gene: TRBJ1-2; abundance: few; d_gene: TRBD1; len: 15; CDR3aa: CASSYRDRGVYGYTF; CDR3nt: TGTGCCAGCAGTTACCGGGACAGGGGTGTGTATGGCTACACCTTC
v_gene: TRBV27; j_gene: TRBJ2-7; abundance: many; d_gene: .; len: 13; CDR3aa: CASRRDGRDEQYF; CDR3nt: TGTGCCAGCAGGCGGGACGGTAGGGACGAGCAGTACTTC
v_gene: TRBV29-1; j_gene: TRBJ2-3; abundance: few; d_gene: .; len: 13; CDR3aa: CSVDSLGADTQYF; CDR3nt: TGCAGCGTTGATTCGCTGGGCGCAGATACGCAGTATTTT
v_gene: TRBV4-2; j_gene: TRBJ2-3; abundance: few; d_gene: .; len: 15; CDR3aa: CASSHWGSLGDTQYF; CDR3nt: TGTGCCAGCAGCCATTGGGGGAGCTTGGGGGATACGCAGTATTTT
v_gene: TRBV28; j_gene: TRBJ2-2; abundance: .; d_gene: TRBD2; len: 15; CDR3aa: CASLRSGGYTGELFF; CDR3nt: TGTGCCAGCCTACGTAGCGGGGGGTACACCGGGGAGCTGTTTTTT